The present T cell receptor beta chain was sequenced within a study of patients and donors after allogeneic stem cell transplantation. Trimming stripped 4 bases from V and 5 bases from J, with 18 bases between. CDR1 and CDR2 from the germline V gene are SGHRS and YFSETQ. This CDR3 spans 15 amino acids. In TCRdb, the RT-PCR reads were re-called with MiXCR into one record per CDR3 protein. The sample shows about 200,000 distinct CDR3 sequences, over 30% of them seen only once. The rearrangement joins TRBV5-1 to TRBJ1-1; D unclear. The source is a human donor who was either an allogeneic HSCT recipient or a stem cell or donor lymphocyte infusion donor (not recorded which). It is not recorded whose cells these are; they may come from a transplant donor. The sequenced sample consisted of blood, either unsorted or a sorted T cell fraction (not recorded which). For the CDR3, the DNA is TGCGCCAGCAGCGGACGGACCCGGCGGGGTACTGAAGCTTTCTTT. This translates into CASSGRTRRGTEAFF. Filled out from reference TRBV5-1 and TRBJ1-1, the complete variable domain reads KAGVTQTPRYLIKTRGQQVTLSCSPISGHRSVSWYQQTPGQGLQFLFEYFSETQRNKGNFPGRFSGRQFSNSRSEMNVSTLELGDSALYLCASSGRTRRGTEAFFGQGTRLTVV.